Presented here are 2 T cell receptor beta chains from one specimen sequenced in a study of T cell responses to AZD1222 COVID-19 vaccine. The assay was immunoSEQ multiplex PCR, and TCRdb's table has in-frame clones only and misses some. The sample includes around 130,000 clones, 70% to 90% of them seen just once. Sequenced here: peripheral blood, sampled 28 days after the second AZD1222 dose. The source of these receptors is an adult who received the AZD1222 COVID-19 vaccine.

The gene calls are TRBV5-1 and TRBJ1-4; TRBD1 matches 7 bases. The CDR3 consists of 16 residues. CDR1 is SGHRS, CDR2 YFSETQ, per germline. V dropped 4 bases and J dropped 5; count of bases not matched to a gene: 11. DNA for the CDR3: TGCGCCAGCAGCATGAGCCCCGGGACAGAGAATGAAAAACTGTTTTTT. Translating gives CASSMSPGTENEKLFF.

This chain connects TRBV5-1 to TRBJ1-2; TRBD1 agrees at 11 bases. The germline V gene encodes CDR1 SGHRS and CDR2 YFSETQ. The ends lost 0 bases at V and 4 bases at J; junction bases unmatched: 2. The CDR3 is 15 amino acids. The CDR3 here is CASSLEGTGGYGYTF. DNA for the CDR3: TGCGCCAGCAGCTTGGAAGGGACAGGGGGCTATGGCTACACCTTC.